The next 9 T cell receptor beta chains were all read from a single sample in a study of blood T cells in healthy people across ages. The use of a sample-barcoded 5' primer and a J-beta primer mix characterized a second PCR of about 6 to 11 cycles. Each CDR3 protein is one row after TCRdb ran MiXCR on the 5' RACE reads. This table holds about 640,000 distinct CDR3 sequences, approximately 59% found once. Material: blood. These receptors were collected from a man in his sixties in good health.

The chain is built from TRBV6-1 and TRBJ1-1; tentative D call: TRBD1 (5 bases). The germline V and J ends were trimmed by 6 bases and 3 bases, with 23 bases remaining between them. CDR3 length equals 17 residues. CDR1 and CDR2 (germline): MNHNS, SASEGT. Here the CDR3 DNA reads TGTGCCAGCAGCCGCATCCAATTCCGGACGGGGGACACTGAAGCTTTCTTT. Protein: CASSRIQFRTGDTEAFF.

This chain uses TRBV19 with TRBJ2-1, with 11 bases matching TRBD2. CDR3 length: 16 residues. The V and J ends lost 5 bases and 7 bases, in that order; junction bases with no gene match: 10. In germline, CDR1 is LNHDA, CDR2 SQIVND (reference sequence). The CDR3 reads CASSDGVAGGPNEQFF. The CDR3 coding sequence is TGTGCCAGTAGTGACGGGGTAGCGGGGGGGCCGAATGAGCAGTTCTTC.

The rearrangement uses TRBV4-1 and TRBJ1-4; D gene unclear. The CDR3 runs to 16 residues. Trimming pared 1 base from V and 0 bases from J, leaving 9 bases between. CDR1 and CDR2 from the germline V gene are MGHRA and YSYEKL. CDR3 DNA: TGCGCCAGCAGCCAAGGGTCGGCAGCAACTAATGAAAAACTGTTTTTT. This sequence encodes CASSQGSAATNEKLFF.

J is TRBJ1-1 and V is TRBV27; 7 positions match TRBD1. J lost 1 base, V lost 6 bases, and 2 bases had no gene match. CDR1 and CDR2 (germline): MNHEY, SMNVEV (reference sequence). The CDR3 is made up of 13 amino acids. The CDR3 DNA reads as TGTGCCAGCAGGACAGGGAGGAACACTGAAGCTTTCTTT. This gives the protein CASRTGRNTEAFF.

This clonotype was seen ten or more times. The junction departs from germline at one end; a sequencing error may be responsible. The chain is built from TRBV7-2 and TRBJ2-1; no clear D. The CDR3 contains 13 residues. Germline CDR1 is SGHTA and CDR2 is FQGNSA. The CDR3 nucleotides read TGCGCCAGCAGCTTGGCCACTTACAATGAGCAGTTCTTC. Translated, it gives CASSLATYNEQFF.

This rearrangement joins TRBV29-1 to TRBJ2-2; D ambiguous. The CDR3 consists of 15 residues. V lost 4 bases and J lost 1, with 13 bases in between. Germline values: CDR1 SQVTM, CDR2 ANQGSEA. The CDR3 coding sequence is TGCAGCGTTGTAGCATGGGGTCGGAACACCGGGGAGCTGTTTTTT. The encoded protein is CSVVAWGRNTGELFF.

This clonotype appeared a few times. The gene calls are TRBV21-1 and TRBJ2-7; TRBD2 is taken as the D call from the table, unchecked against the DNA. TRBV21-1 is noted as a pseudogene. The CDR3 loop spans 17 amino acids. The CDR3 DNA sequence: TGTGCCAGCCGTTATTTAGGGCGGGGACTACGATGGGTCGAGCAGTACTTC. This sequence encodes CASRYLGRGLRWVEQYF.

DNA of the CDR3: TGTGCCGGGAGGGGGCACCCGAGCTCCTACAATGAGCAGTACTTC. Amino acid sequence: CAGRGHPSSYNEQYF. The chain is built from TRBV27 and TRBJ2-1; D is possibly TRBD1 or TRBD2 (7 bases each). Judging by the DNA end, TRBJ2-7 fits better; the J call may be wrong. Germline CDR1 is MNHEY and CDR2 is SMNVEV (reference sequence). This CDR3 has 15 residues.

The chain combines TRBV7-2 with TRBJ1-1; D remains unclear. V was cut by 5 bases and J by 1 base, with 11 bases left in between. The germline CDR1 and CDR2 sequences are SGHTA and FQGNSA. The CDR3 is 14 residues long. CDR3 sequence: CASSPQTGNTEAFF. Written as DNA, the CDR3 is TGTGCCAGCAGCCCCCAGACGGGGAACACTGAAGCTTTCTTT.